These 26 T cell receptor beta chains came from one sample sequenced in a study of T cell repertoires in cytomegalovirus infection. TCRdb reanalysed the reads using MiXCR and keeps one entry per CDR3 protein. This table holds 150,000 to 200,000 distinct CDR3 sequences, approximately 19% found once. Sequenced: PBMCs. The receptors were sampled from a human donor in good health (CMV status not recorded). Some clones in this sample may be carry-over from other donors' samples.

DNA of the CDR3: TGTGCCATCAGTGAGAAGGGGATTGGCTACGAGCAGTACTTC. Its translation is CAISEKGIGYEQYF. The chain couples TRBV10-3 to TRBJ2-7; tentative D call: TRBD1 (5 bases). CDR1 is ENHRY and CDR2 is SYGVKD in the germline V gene. The CDR3 covers 14 residues. V lost 2 bases, J lost 3 bases, and 11 bases lay in between.

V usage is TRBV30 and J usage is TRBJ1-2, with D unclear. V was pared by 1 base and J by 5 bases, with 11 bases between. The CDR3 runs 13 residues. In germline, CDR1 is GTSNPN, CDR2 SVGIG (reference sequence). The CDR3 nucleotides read TGTGCCTGGAGTGGACGGATGCTATATGGCTACACCTTC. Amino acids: CAWSGRMLYGYTF.

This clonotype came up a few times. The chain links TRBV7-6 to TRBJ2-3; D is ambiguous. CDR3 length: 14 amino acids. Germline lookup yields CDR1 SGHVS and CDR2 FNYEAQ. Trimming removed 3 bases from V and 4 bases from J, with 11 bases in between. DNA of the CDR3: TGTGCCAGCAGCTTCTCCACCGGACCAGATACGCAGTATTTT. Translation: CASSFSTGPDTQYF.

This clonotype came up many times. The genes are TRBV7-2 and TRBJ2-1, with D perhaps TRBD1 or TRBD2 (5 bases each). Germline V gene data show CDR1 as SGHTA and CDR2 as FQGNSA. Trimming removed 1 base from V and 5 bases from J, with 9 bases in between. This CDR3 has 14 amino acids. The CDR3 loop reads CASSLDGANNEQFF. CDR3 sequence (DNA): TGTGCCAGCAGCTTAGACGGGGCCAACAATGAGCAGTTCTTC. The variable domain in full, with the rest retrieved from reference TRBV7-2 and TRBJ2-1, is GAGVSQSPSNKVTEKGKDVELRCDPISGHTALYWYRQSLGQGLEFLIYFQGNSAPDKSGLPSDRFSAERTGGSVSTLTIQRTQQEDSAVYLCASSLDGANNEQFFGPGTRLTVL.

CDR3 sequence (DNA): TGTGCCAGTAGTGGTCCGGGACAGCATAATGAAAAACTGTTTTTT. The encoded protein is CASSGPGQHNEKLFF. This chain uses TRBV19 with TRBJ1-4; 7 positions agree with TRBD1. The V segment lost 5 bases and the J segment 4 bases; nucleotides outside the gene matches: 7. The CDR3 is 15 residues long. CDR1 is LNHDA and CDR2 is SQIVND in the germline V gene (reference sequence).

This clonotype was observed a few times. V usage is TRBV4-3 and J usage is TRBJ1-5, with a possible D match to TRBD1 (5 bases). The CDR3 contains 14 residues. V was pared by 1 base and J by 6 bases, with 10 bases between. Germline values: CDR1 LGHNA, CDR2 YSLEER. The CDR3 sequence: CASSQGAGLQPQHF. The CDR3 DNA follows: TGCGCCAGCAGCCAAGGGGCAGGGCTTCAGCCCCAGCATTTT.

CDR3 sequence reads: CASSWRQGTPLHF. CDR3 bases: TGTGCCAGCAGCTGGAGACAGGGGACACCCCTCCACTTT. The chain links TRBV28 to TRBJ1-6; 8 bases map to TRBD1. In germline, CDR1 is MDHEN, CDR2 SYDVKM. V gave up 6 bases and J gave up 11 bases; unmatched junction bases: 6. This CDR3 comprises 13 residues.

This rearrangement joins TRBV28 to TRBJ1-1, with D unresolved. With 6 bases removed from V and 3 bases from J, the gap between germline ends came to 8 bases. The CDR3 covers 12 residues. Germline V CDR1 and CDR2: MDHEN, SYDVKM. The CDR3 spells CASRGQYTEAFF. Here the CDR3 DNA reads TGTGCCAGCAGAGGGCAGTACACTGAAGCTTTCTTT.

CDR3 nucleotide sequence: TGTGCCAGCAGCTCCAGGGGACAGGCGGAGACCCAGTACTTC. It specifies CASSSRGQAETQYF. The gene calls are TRBV7-2 and TRBJ2-5, with 8 bases identical to TRBD1. This CDR3 contains 14 residues. The V gene end was trimmed by 4 bases and the J gene end by 5 bases; junction bases not matched to a gene: 6. Germline lookup yields CDR1 SGHTA and CDR2 FQGNSA.

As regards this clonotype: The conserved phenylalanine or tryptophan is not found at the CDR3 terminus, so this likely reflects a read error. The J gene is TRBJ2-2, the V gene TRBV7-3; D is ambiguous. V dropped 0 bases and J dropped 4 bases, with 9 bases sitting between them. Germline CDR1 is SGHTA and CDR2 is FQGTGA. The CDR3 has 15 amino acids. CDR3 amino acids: CASSLTFGLTGELFL. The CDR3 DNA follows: TGTGCCAGCAGCTTAACGTTCGGCCTCACCGGGGAGCTGTTTTTG.

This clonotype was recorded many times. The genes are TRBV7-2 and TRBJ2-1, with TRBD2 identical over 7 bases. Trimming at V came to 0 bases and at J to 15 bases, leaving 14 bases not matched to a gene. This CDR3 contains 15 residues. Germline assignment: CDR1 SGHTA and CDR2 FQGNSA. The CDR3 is CASSLAGGRHRGRFF. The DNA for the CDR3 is TGTGCCAGCAGCTTAGCGGGAGGGAGACACCGCGGGCGGTTCTTC.

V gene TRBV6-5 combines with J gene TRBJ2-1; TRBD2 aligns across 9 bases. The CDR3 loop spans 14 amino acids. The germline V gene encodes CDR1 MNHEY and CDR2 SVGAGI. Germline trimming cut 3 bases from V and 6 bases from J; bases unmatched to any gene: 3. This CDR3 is CASSYGGRVNEQFF. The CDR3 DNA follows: TGTGCCAGCAGTTATGGCGGGAGGGTCAATGAGCAGTTCTTC.

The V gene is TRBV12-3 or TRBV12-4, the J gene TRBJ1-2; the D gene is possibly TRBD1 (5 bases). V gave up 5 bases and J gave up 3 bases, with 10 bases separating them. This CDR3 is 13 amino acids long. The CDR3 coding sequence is TGTGCCAGCAGTGGGGGGGGACACTATGGCTACACCTTC. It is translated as CASSGGGHYGYTF.

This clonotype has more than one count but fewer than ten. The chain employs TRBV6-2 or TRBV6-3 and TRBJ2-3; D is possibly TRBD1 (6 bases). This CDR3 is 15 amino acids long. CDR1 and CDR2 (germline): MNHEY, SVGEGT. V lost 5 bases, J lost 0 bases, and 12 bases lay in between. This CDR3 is CASSIRGRSTDTQYF. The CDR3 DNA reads TGTGCCAGCAGTATCAGGGGCCGTAGCACAGATACGCAGTATTTT.

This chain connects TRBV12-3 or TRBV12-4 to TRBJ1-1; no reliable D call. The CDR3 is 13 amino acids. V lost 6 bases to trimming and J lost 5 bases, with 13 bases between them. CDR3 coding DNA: TGTGCCAGCAGGCAACCTGGGTATACTGAAGCTTTCTTT. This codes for CASRQPGYTEAFF.

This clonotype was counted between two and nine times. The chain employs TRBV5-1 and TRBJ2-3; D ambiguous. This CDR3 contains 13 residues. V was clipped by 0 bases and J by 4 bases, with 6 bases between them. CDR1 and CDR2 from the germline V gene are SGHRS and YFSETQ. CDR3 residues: CASSLAVADTQYF. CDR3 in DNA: TGCGCCAGCAGCTTGGCCGTCGCAGATACGCAGTATTTT.

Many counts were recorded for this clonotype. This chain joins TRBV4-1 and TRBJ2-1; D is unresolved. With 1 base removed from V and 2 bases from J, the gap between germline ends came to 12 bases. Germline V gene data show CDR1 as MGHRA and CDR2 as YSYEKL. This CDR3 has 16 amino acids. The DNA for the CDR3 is TGCGCCAGCAGCCAAGTCGATCTAGTCACCTACAATGAGCAGTTCTTC. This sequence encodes CASSQVDLVTYNEQFF.

CDR3 coding DNA: TGTGCCAGCAGTTACGGACTAGCGGGGGGGCCGGGAAAGACCCAGTACTTC. Residues: CASSYGLAGGPGKTQYF. V is TRBV6-2 or TRBV6-3 and J is TRBJ2-5; TRBD2 matches 15 bases. Looked up from germline, CDR1 is MNHEY and CDR2 is SVGEGT. After removal of 2 bases from V and 6 bases from J, the junction contained 7 bases not matched to a gene. The CDR3 runs to 17 residues.

The CDR3 sequence: CASSQEGLPSNEQFF. CDR3 in DNA: TGCGCCAGCAGCCAAGAGGGACTCCCCTCGAATGAGCAGTTCTTC. The chain links TRBV4-1 to TRBJ2-1; TRBD2 is a possible D gene (6 bases). Germline V gives CDR1 MGHRA, CDR2 YSYEKL. The CDR3 sequence is 15 residues long. Trimming removed 0 bases at V and 7 bases at J, with 13 bases between.

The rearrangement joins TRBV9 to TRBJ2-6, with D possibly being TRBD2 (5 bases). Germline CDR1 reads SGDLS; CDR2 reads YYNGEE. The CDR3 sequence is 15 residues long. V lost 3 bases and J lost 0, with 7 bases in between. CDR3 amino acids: CASSEEGSGANVLTF. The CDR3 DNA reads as TGTGCCAGCAGCGAAGAGGGCTCTGGGGCCAACGTCCTGACTTTC. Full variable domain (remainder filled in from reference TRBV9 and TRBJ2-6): DSGVTQTPKHLITATGQRVTLRCSPRSGDLSVYWYQQSLDQGLQFLIQYYNGEERAKGNILERFSAQQFPDLHSELNLSSLELGDSALYFCASSEEGSGANVLTFGAGSRLTVL.

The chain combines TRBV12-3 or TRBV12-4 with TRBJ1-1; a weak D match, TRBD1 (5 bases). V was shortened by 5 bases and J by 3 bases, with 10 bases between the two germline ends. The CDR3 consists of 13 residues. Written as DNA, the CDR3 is TGTGCCAGCAGTCCCGGACACTACACTGAAGCTTTCTTT. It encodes CASSPGHYTEAFF.

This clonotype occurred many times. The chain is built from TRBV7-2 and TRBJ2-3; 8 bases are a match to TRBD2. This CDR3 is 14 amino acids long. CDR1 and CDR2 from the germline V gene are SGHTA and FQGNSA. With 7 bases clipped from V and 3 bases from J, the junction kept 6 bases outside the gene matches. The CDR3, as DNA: TGTGCCAGCACCTCGGGGGGGGGGACAGATACGCAGTATTTT. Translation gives CASTSGGGTDTQYF.

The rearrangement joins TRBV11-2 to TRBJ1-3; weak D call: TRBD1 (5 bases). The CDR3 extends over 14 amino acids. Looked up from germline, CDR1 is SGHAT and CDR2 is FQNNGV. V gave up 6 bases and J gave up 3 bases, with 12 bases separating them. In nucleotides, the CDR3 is TGTGCCAGCAGTGTGGGGGGTATTGGAAACACCATATATTTT. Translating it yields CASSVGGIGNTIYF.

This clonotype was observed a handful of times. CDR3 loop: CASSQARDRHGYTF. CDR3 sequence (DNA): TGCGCCAGCAGCCAAGCCCGGGACAGACATGGCTACACCTTC. The V and J genes are TRBV4-1 and TRBJ1-2; 7 bases are a match to TRBD1. The CDR3 is made up of 14 amino acids. Germline CDR1 is MGHRA and CDR2 is YSYEKL. The V gene end was trimmed by 1 base and the J gene end by 6 bases; junction bases not matched to a gene: 5.

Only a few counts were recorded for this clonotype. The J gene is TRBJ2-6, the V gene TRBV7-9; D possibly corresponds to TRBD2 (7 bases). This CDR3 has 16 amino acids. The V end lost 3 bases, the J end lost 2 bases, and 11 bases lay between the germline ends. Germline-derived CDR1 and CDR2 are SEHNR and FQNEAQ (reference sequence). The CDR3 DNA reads TGTGCCAGCAGCTTTGGGGGGGCTACTGGGGCCAACGTCCTGACTTTC. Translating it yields CASSFGGATGANVLTF.

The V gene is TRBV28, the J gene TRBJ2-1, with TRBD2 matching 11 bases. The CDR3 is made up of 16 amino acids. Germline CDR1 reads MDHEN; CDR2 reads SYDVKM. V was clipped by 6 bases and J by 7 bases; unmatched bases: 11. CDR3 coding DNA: TGTGCCAGCAGACTCGGAACTAGCGGGAGAGTTAATGAGCAGTTCTTC. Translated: CASRLGTSGRVNEQFF. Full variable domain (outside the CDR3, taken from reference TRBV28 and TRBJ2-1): DVKVTQSSRYLVKRTGEKVFLECVQDMDHENMFWYRQDPGLGLRLIYFSYDVKMKEKGDIPEGYSVSREKKERFSLILESASTNQTSMYLCASRLGTSGRVNEQFFGPGTRLTVL.